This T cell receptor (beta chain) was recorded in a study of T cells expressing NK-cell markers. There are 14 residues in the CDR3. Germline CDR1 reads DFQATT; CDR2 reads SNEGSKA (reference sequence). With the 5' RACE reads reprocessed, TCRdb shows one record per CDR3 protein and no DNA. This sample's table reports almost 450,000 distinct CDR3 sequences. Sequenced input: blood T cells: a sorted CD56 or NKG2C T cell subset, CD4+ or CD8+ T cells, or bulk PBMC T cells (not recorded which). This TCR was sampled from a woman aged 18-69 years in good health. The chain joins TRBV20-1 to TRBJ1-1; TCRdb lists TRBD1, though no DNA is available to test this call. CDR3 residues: CSADNRVENTEAFF.